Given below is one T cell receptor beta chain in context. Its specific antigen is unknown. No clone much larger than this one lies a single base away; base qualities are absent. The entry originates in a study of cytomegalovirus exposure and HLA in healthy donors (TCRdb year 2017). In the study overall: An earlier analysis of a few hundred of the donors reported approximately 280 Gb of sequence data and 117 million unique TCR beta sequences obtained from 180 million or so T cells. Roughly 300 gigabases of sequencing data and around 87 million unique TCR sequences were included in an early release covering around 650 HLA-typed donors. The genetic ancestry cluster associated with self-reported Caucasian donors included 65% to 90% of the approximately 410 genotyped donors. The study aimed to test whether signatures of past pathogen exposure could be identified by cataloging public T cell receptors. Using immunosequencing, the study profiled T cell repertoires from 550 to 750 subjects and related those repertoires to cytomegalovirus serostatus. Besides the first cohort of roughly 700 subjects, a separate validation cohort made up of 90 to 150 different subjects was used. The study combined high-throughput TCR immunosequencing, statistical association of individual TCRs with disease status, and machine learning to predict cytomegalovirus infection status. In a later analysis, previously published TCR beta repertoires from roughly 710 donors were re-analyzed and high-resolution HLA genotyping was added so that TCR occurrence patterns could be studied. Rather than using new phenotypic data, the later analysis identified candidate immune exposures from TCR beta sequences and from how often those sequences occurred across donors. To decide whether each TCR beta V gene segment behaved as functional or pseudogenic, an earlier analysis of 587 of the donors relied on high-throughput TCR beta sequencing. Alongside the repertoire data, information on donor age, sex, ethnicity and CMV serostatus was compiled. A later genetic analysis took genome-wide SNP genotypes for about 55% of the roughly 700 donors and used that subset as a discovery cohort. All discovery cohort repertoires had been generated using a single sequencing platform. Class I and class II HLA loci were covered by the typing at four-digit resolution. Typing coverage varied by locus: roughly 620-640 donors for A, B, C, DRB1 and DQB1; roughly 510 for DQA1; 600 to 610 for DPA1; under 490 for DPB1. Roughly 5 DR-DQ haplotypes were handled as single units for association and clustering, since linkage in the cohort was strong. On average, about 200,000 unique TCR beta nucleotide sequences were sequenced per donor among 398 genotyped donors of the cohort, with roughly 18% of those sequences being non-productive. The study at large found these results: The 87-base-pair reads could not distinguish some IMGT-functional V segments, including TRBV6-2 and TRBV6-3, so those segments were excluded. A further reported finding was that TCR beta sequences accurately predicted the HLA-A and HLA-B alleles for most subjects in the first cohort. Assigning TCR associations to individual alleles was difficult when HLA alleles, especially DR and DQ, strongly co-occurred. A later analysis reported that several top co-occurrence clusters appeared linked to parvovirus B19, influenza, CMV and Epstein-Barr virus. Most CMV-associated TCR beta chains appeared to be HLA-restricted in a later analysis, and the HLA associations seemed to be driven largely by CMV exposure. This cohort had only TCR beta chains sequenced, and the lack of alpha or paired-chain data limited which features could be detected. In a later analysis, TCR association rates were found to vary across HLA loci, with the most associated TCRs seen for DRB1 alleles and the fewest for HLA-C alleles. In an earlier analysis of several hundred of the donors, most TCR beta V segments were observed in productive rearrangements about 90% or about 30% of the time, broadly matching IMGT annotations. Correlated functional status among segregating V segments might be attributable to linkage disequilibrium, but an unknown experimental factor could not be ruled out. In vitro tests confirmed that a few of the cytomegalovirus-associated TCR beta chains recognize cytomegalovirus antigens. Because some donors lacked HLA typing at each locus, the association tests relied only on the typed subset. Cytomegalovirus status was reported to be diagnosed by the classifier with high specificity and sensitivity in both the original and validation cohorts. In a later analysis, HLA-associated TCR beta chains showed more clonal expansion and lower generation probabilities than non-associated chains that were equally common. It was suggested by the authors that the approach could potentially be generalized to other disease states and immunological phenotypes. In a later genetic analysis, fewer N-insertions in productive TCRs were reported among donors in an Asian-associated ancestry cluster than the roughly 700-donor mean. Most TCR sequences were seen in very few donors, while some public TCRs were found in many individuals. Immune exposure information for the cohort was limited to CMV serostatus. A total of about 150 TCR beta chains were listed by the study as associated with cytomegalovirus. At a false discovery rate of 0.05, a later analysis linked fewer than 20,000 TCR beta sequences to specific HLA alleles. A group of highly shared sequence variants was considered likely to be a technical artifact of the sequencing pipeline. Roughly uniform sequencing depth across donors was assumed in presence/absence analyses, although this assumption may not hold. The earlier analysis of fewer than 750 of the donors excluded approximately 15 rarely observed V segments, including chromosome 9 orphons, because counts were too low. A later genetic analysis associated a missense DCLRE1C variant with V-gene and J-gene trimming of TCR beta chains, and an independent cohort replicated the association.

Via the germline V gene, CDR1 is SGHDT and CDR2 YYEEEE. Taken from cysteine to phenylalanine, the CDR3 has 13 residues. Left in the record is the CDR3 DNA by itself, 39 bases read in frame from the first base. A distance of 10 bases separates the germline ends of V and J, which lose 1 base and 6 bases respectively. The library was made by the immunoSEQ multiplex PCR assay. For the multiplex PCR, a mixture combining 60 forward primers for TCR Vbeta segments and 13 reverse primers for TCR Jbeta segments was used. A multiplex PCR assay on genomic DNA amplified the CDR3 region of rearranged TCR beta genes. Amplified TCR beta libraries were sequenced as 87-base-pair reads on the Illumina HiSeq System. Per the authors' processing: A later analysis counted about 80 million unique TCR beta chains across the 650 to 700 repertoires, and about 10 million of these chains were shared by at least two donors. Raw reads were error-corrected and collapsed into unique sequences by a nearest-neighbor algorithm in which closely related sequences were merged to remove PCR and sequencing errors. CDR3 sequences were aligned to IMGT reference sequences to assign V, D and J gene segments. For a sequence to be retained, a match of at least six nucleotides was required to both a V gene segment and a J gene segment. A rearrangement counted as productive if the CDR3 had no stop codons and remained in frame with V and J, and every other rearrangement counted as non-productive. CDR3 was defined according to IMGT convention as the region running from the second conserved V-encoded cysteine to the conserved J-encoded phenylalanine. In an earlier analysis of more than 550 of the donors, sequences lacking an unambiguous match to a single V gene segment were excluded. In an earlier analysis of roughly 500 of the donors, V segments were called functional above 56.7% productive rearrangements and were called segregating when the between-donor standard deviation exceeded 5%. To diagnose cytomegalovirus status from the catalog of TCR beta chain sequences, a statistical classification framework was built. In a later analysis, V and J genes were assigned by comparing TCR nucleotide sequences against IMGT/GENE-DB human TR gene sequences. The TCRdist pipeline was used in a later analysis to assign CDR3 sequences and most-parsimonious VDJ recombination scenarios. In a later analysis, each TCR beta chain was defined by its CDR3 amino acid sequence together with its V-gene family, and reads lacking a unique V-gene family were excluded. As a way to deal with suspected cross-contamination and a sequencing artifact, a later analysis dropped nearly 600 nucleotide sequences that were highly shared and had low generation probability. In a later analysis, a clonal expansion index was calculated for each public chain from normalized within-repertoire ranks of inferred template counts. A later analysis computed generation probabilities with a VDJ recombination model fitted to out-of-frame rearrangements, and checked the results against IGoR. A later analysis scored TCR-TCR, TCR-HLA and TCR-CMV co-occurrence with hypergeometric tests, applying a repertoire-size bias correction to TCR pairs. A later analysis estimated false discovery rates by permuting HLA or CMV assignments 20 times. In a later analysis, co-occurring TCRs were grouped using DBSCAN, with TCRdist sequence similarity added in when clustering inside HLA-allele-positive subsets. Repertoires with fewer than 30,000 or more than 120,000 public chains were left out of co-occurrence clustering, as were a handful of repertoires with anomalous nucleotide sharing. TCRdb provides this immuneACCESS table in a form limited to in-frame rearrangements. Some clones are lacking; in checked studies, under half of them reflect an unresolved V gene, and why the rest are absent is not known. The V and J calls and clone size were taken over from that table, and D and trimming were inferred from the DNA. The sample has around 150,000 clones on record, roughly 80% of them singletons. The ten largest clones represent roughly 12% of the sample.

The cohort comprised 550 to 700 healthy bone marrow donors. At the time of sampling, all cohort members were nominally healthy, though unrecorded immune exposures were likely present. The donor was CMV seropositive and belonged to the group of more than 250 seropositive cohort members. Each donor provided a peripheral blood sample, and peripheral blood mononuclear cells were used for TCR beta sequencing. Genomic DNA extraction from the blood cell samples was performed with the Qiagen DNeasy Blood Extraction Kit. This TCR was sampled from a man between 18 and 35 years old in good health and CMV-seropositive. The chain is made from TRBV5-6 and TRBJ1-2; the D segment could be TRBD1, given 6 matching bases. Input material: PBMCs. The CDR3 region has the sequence CASSLQGHNGYTF. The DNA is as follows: TGTGCCAGCAGCTTGCAGGGGCATAATGGCTACACCTTC.